This entry is about one T cell receptor beta chain. The sample belongs to a study of blood T cell repertoires in COVID-19. Clones were read by immunoSEQ multiplex PCR, and TCRdb kept only the in-frame ones, dropping some. The sample includes around 160,000 clones, roughly 88% of them seen just once. Germline lookup yields CDR1 KGHDR and CDR2 SFDVKD. The CDR3 spans 16 residues. V lost 5 bases to trimming and J lost 11 bases, with 25 bases between them. The chain carries TRBV24-1 and TRBJ2-3; D might be TRBD1 (5 bases). This receptor was obtained from a woman aged 60-75 years with COVID-19, enrolled during active disease. The material sequenced was peripheral blood. CDR3 nucleotide sequence: TGTGCCACCAGTGGATCCTGGACAACTTTTTTCAGTCAGCAGTATTTT. Encoded protein: CATSGSWTTFFSQQYF.